A selection of T cell receptor beta chains follows, all from one sample in a study of CD8 T cells in Susac syndrome. TCRdb processed the immunoSEQ multiplex PCR reads anew with MiXCR; each CDR3 protein has one entry. The sample records some 99,000 distinct CDR3 sequences, about 96% being singletons. The specimen was CD4+ T cells from PBMCs. Receptors were obtained from a human donor in good health. CDR3s include the opening cysteine and the closing phenylalanine or tryptophan. The order of the fields is J gene, V gene, D gene, CDR3 protein, CDR3 DNA. The D gene is left open where the match is weak.

J: TRBJ2-7
V: TRBV12-3/TRBV12-4
D: TRBD1
CDR3: CASSSAPGQRGYEQYF
DNA: TGTGCCAGCAGTTCCGCCCCGGGACAGAGGGGTTACGAGCAGTACTTC

J: TRBJ2-1
V: TRBV6-5
D: TRBD2
CDR3: CASSYEGGRYNEQFF
DNA: TGTGCCAGCAGTTACGAGGGAGGGAGGTACAATGAGCAGTTCTTC

J: TRBJ2-7
V: TRBV12-3/TRBV12-4
D: NA
CDR3: CASSRGYSYEQYF
DNA: TGTGCCAGCTCCCGTGGCTACTCCTACGAGCAGTACTTC

J: TRBJ1-4
V: TRBV29-1
D: NA
CDR3: CSALDRPNEKLFF
DNA: TGCAGCGCCCTCGACAGACCTAATGAAAAACTGTTTTTT

J: TRBJ2-3
V: TRBV12-3/TRBV12-4
D: NA
CDR3: CASTRSATQYF
DNA: TGTGCCAGCACCCGCTCCGCTACGCAGTATTTT

J: TRBJ2-7
V: TRBV4-3
D: NA
CDR3: CASSPSTGRGMSYEQYF
DNA: TGCGCCAGCAGCCCATCAACGGGAAGGGGAATGAGTTACGAGCAGTACTTC

J: TRBJ1-4
V: TRBV28
D: TRBD1
CDR3: CASRDRGRNEKLFF
DNA: TGTGCCAGCAGGGACAGGGGGCGAAATGAAAAACTGTTTTTT

J: TRBJ2-5
V: TRBV11-1
D: NA
CDR3: CASSPRLRVADQETQYF
DNA: TGTGCCAGCAGCCCAAGGTTAAGGGTGGCAGACCAAGAGACCCAGTACTTC

J: TRBJ2-7
V: TRBV27
D: TRBD2
CDR3: CASSLLTSHEQYF
DNA: TGTGCCAGCAGTCTCCTGACTAGCCACGAGCAGTACTTC

J: TRBJ2-5
V: TRBV11-2
D: TRBD1
CDR3: CASSLSGQGETQYF
DNA: TGTGCCAGCAGCTTGTCCGGACAGGGGGAGACCCAGTACTTC

J: TRBJ2-1
V: TRBV28
D: TRBD1
CDR3: CASSLDRGNEQFF
DNA: TGTGCCAGCAGTTTAGACAGGGGTAATGAGCAGTTCTTC

J: TRBJ1-5
V: TRBV4-2
D: NA
CDR3: CASSQGTDSNQPQHF
DNA: TGTGCCAGCAGCCAAGGGACAGATAGCAATCAGCCCCAGCATTTT